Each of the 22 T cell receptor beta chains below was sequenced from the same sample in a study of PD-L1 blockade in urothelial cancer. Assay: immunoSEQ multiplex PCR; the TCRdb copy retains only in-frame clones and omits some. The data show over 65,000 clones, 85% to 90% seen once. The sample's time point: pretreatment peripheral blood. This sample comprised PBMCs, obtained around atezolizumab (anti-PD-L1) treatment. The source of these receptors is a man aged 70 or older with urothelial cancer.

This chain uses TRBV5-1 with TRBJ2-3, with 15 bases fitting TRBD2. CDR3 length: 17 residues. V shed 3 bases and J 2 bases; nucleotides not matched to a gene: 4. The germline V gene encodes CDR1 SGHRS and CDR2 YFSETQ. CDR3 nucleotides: TGCGCCAGCAGCTGGACTAGCGGGAGGGGGGACACAGATACGCAGTATTTT. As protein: CASSWTSGRGDTDTQYF.

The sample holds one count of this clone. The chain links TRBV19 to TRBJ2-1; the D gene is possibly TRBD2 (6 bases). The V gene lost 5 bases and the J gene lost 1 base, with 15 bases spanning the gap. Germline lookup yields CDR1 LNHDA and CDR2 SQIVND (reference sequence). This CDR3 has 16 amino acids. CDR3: CASSPTGSVSYNEQFF. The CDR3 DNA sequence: TGTGCCAGTAGTCCCACCGGGAGTGTGTCCTACAATGAGCAGTTCTTC.

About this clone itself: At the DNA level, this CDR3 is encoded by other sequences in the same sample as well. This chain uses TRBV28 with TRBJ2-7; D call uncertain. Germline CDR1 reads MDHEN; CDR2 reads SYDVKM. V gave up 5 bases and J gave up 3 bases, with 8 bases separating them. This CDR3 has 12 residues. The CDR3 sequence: CASSPSYYEQYF. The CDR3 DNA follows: TGTGCCAGCAGTCCATCCTACTACGAGCAGTACTTC.

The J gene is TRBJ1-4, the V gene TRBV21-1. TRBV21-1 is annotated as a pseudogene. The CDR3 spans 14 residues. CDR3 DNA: TGTGCCAACAAAATAGGGACTGTCGAAGGAAAACTGTTTTTT. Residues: CANKIGTVEGKLFF.

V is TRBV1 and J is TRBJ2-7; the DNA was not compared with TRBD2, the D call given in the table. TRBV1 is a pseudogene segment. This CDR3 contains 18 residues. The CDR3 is CTSSQPASGRLEGYEQYF. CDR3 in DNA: TGCACCAGCAGCCAACCCGCTAGCGGGAGGCTTGAAGGCTACGAGCAGTACTTC.

The CDR3 DNA reads as TGTGCCAGCAGTGCAGGGTACTCCACAGATACGCAGTATTTT. As protein: CASSAGYSTDTQYF. This chain uses TRBV6-1 with TRBJ2-3; a possible D gene is TRBD1 (5 bases). Germline CDR1 is MNHNS and CDR2 is SASEGT. The CDR3 is 14 amino acids. The V and J ends lost 4 bases and 2 bases respectively, with 10 bases between them.

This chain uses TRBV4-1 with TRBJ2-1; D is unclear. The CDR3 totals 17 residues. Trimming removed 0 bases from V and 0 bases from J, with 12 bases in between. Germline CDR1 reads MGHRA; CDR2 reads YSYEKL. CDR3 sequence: CASSQDGTAGSYNEQFF. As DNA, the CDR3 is TGCGCCAGCAGCCAAGATGGAACAGCCGGCTCCTACAATGAGCAGTTCTTC.

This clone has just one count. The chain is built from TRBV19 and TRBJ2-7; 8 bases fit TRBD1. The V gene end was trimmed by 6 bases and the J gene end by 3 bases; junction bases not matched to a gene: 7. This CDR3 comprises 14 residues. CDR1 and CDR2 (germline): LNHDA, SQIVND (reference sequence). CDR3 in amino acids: CASSGTGGFYEQYF. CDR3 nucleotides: TGTGCCAGTAGCGGGACAGGTGGGTTCTACGAGCAGTACTTC.

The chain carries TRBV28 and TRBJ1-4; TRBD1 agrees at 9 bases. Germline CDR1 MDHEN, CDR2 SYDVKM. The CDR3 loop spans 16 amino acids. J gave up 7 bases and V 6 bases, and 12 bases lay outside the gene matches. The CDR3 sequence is CASRQSGTGLGEKLFF. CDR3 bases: TGTGCCAGCAGGCAATCCGGGACAGGGTTGGGTGAAAAACTGTTTTTT.

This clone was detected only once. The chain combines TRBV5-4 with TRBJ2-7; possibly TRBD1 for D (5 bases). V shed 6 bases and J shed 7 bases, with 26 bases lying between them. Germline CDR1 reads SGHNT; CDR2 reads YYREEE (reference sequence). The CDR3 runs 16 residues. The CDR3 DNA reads TGTGCCAGCACCCGGATCCAGCAGGGCATCACGGGTGAGCAGTACTTC. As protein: CASTRIQQGITGEQYF.

The CDR3 is CASSALGGSYNEQFF. CDR3 nucleotide sequence: TGTGCCAGCAGCGCCCTGGGGGGTTCCTACAATGAGCAGTTCTTC. The chain carries TRBV9 and TRBJ2-1; tentatively, D is TRBD2 (6 bases). The CDR3 is 15 residues long. Germline V gene lookup returns CDR1 SGDLS and CDR2 YYNGEE. V was pared by 3 bases and J by 1 base, with 11 bases between.

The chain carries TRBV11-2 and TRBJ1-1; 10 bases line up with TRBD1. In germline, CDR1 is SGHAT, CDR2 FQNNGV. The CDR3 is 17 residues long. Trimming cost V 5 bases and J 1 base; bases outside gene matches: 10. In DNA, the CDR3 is TGTGCCAGCAGCCGGGGACAGGGGACCCTAACGAACACTGAAGCTTTCTTT. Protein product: CASSRGQGTLTNTEAFF.

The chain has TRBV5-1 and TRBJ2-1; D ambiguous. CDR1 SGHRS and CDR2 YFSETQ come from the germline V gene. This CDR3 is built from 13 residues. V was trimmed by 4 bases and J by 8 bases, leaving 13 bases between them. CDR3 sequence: CASSPLTVDEQFF. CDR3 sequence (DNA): TGCGCCAGCAGCCCTCTGACTGTAGATGAGCAGTTCTTC.

Here the CDR3 reads CASSQDSSWGQGSHNEQFF. The CDR3 DNA follows: TGCGCCAGCAGCCAAGATTCGAGTTGGGGGCAGGGGTCACATAATGAGCAGTTCTTC. This chain links TRBV4-1 with TRBJ2-1, with D possibly being TRBD1 (6 bases). CDR1 MGHRA and CDR2 YSYEKL come from the germline V gene. V was shortened by 0 bases and J by 7 bases, with 25 bases between the two germline ends. The length of the CDR3 is 19 residues.

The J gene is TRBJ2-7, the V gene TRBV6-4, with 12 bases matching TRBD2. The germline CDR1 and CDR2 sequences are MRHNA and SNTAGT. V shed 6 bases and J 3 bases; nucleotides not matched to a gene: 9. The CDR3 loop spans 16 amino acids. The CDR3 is CASSLMPTSGSYEQYF. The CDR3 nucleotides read TGTGCCAGCAGCCTGATGCCGACTAGCGGGAGCTACGAGCAGTACTTC.

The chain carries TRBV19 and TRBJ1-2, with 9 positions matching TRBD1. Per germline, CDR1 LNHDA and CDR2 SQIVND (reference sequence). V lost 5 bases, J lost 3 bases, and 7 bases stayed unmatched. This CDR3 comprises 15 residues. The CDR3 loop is CASSRGQGRYYGYTF. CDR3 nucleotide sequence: TGTGCCAGTAGTCGGGGACAGGGTAGATACTATGGCTACACCTTC.

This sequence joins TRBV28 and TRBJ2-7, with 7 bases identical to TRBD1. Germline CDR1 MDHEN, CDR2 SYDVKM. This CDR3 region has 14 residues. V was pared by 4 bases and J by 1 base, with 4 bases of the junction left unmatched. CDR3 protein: CASSSPGGSYEQYF. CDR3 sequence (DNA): TGTGCCAGCAGTTCACCAGGGGGTTCCTACGAGCAGTACTTC.

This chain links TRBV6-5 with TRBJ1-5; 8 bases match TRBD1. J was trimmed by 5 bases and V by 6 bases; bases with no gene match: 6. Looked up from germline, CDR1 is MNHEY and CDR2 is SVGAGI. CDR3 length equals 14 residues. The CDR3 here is CASSSTGGHQPQHF. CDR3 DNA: TGTGCCAGCAGCTCCACAGGGGGTCATCAGCCCCAGCATTTT.

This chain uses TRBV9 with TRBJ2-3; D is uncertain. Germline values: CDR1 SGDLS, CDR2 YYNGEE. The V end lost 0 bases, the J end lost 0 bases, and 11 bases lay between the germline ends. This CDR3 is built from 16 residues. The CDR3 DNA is TGTGCCAGCAGCGTAGCCCCCCTACCTAGCACAGATACGCAGTATTTT. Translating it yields CASSVAPLPSTDTQYF.

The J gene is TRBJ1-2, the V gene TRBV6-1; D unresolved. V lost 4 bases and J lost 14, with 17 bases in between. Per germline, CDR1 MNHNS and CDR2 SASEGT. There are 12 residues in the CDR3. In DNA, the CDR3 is TGTGCCAGCAGTGCGGCTGGACTGCCGGTAACCTTC. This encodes CASSAAGLPVTF.

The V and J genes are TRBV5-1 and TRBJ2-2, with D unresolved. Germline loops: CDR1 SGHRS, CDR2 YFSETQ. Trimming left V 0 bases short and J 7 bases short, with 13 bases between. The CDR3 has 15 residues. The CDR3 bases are TGCGCCAGCAGCTTGGTGGTCGGTAGTAGCGGGGAGCTGTTTTTT. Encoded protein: CASSLVVGSSGELFF.

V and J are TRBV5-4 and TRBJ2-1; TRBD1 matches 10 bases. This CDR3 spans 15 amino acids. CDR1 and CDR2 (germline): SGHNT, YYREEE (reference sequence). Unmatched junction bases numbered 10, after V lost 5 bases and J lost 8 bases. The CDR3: CASSQTGTGVHEQFF. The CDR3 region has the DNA TGTGCCAGCAGTCAAACCGGGACAGGGGTCCATGAGCAGTTCTTC.